The TCR beta chain described here comes from a study of blood T cell repertoires in COVID-19. In the study overall: Acute-phase and convalescent COVID-19 samples originated in the United States, Italy and Spain.

Original analysis: Researchers report that nucleated cell counts were estimated from reference gene primer amplification. The repertoire was sequenced with immunoSEQ multiplex PCR; TCRdb's copy has only in-frame clones and lacks some. Clonal size and the V and J genes are those of that table, whereas D and trimming came from the DNA. The data hold about 180,000 clones, with about 87% observed a single time. The CDR3 has 16 residues. Germline CDR1 is MRHNA and CDR2 is SNTAGT. Losses at the gene ends were 0 bases for V and 6 bases for J; bases not matched to a gene: 0. The sample taken for sequencing was peripheral blood. This TCR derives from a woman aged 25 to 39 with acute or convalescent COVID-19. The V call is TRBV6-4, the J call TRBJ2-2; 14 bases fit TRBD2. Written as DNA, the CDR3 is TGTGCCAGCAGTGACTCGGGACTAGCGGGAGCCGGGGAGCTGTTTTTT. As protein: CASSDSGLAGAGELFF.